This T cell receptor beta chain was recovered during a study of blood T cell repertoires in COVID-19. The germline gives CDR1 SGHAT, CDR2 FQNNGV. Trimming removed 4 bases from V and 4 bases from J, with 7 bases in between. CDR3 size: 12 residues. Original methodology: How many nucleated cells were present was estimated from reference gene primer amplification. Profiled with immunoSEQ multiplex PCR; TCRdb holds only in-frame clones, not every one. The V and J calls and the clone size are those of that table, but D and trimming were determined from the DNA. The sample has 290,000 or so clones; roughly 80% are singletons. This clone appeared a single time. Cohort placement rested on clinical history that participants reported themselves.

Sequenced material: PBMCs or T cells enriched from blood (not recorded which). J is TRBJ2-5 and V is TRBV11-2; maybe TRBD1 (6 bases). This sequence originates from a man aged 40-49 years who had been exposed to COVID-19. CDR3 sequence (DNA): TGTGCCAGCAGCTCAGGGGTAGAGACCCAGTACTTC. It translates to CASSSGVETQYF.